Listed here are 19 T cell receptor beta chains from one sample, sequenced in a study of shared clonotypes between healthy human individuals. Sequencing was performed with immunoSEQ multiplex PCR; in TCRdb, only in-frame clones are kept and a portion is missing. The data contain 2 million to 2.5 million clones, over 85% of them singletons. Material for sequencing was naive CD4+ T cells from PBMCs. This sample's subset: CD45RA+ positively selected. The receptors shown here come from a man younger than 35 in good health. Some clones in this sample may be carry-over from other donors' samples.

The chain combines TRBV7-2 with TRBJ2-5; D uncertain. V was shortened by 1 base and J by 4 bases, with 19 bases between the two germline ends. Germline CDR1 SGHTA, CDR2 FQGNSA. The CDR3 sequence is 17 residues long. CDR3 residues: CASSLGGSAPGRETQYF. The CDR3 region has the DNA TGTGCCAGCAGCTTAGGTGGGTCAGCCCCCGGAAGAGAGACCCAGTACTTC.

Here the CDR3 reads CASSKGLGSCTDTQYF. The CDR3 bases are TGTGCCAGCAGCAAAGGTCTAGGGAGCTGCACAGATACGCAGTATTTT. The chain combines TRBV21-1 with TRBJ2-3; the listed D gene, TRBD2, was not tested against the DNA. TRBV21-1 is a known pseudogene. The CDR3 runs to 16 residues.

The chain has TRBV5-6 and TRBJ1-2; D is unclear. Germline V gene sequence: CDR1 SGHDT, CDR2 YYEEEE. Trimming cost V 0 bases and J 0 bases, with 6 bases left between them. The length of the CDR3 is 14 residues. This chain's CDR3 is CASSLDGSNYGYTF. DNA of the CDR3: TGTGCCAGCAGCTTGGACGGATCTAACTATGGCTACACCTTC.

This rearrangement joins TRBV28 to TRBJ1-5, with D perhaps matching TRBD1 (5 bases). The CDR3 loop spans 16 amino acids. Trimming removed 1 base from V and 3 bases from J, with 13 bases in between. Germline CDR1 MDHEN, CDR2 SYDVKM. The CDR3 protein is CASSLLGRGVNQPQHF. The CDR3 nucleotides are TGTGCCAGCAGTTTATTGGGACGGGGGGTCAATCAGCCCCAGCATTTT. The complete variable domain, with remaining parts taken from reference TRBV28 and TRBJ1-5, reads DVKVTQSSRYLVKRTGEKVFLECVQDMDHENMFWYRQDPGLGLRLIYFSYDVKMKEKGDIPEGYSVSREKKERFSLILESASTNQTSMYLCASSLLGRGVNQPQHFGDGTRLSIL.

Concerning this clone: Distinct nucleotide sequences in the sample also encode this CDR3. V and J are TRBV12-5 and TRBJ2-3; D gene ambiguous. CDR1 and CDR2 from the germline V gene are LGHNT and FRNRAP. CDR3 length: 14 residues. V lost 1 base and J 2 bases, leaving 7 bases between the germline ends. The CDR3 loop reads CASGLGQHTDTQYF. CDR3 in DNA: TGTGCTAGTGGTTTGGGCCAACACACAGATACGCAGTATTTT.

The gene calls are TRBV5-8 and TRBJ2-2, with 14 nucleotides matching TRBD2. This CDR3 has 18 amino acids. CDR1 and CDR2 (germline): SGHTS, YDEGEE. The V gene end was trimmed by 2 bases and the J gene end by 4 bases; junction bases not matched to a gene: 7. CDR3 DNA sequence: TGTGCCAGCAGCTTAGGACTAGCGGGAGGACTAGGCACCGGGGAGCTGTTTTTT. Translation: CASSLGLAGGLGTGELFF.

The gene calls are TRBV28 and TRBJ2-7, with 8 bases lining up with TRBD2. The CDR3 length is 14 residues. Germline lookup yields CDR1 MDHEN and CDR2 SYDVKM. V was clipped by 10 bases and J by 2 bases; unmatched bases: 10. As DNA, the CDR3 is TGTGCCACCTCGGGGGGGCCCATCCCCTACGAGCAGTACTTC. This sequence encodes CATSGGPIPYEQYF.

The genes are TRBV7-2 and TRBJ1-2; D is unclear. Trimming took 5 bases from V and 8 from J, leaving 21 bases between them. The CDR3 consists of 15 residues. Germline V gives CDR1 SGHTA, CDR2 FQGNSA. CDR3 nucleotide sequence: TGTGCCAGCAGCCCCCCCCTCGGGCTCCTTCGAGGCTACACCTTC. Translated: CASSPPLGLLRGYTF.

The CDR3 loop reads CASSLGLAGGRDEQFF. CDR3 coding DNA: TGTGCCAGCAGCCTGGGACTAGCGGGAGGCCGGGATGAGCAGTTCTTC. This sequence joins TRBV7-3 and TRBJ2-1; 15 bases line up with TRBD2. The V gene's germline CDR1 is SGHTA and CDR2 FQGTGA. V gave up 5 bases and J gave up 8 bases; unmatched junction bases: 7. The CDR3 runs 16 residues. Complete variable domain (other parts from reference TRBV7-3 and TRBJ2-1): GAGVSQTPSNKVTEKGKYVELRCDPISGHTALYWYRQSLGQGPEFLIYFQGTGAADDSGLPNDRFFAVRPEGSVSTLKIQRTERGDSAVYLCASSLGLAGGRDEQFFGPGTRLTVL.

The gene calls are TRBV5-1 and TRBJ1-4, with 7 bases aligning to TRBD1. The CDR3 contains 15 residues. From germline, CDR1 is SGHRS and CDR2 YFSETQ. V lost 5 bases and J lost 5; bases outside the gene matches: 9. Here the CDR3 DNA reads TGCGCCAGCAGGGACACAGGGGTCACGAATGAAAAACTGTTTTTT. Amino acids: CASRDTGVTNEKLFF.

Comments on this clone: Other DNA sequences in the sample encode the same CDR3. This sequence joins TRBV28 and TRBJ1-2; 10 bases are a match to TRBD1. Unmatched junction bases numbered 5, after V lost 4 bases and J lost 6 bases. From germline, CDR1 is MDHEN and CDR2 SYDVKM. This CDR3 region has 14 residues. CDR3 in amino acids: CASSSPGTGDGYTF. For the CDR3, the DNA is TGTGCCAGCAGTTCCCCAGGGACAGGGGATGGCTACACCTTC.

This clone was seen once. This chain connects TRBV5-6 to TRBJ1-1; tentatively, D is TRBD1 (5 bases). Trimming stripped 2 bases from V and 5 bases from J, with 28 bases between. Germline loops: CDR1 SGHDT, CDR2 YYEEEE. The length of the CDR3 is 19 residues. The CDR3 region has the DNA TGTGCCAGCAGCTTAGGAGGTTCTTTCCCTGGGGCAGGGCGGACTGAAGCTTTCTTT. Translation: CASSLGGSFPGAGRTEAFF.

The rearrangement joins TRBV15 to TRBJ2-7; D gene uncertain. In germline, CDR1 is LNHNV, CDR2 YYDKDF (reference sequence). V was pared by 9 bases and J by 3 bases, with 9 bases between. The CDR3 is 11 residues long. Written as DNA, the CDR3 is TGTGCCACTGGGGTAGGCTACGAGCAGTACTTC. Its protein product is CATGVGYEQYF.

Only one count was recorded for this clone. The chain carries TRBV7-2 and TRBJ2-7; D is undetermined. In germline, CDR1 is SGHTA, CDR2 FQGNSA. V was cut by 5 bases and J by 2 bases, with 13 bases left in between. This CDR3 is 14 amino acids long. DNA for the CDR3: TGTGCCAGCAGCCCCTCCGGGCAACCCTACGAGCAGTACTTC. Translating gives CASSPSGQPYEQYF.

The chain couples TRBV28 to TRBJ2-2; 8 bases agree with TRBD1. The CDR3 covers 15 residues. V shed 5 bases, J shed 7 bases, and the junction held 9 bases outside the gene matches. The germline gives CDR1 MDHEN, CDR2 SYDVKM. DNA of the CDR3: TGTGCCAGCAGTCGGACAGGGAATTTAGGCGGGGAGCTGTTTTTT. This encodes CASSRTGNLGGELFF.

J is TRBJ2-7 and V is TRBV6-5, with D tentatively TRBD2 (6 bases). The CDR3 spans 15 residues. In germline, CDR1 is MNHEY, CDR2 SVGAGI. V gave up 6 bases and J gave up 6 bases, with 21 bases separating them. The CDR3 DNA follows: TGTGCCAGCAGCCCCTCCGGGACGGGAGAGAGCGAGCAGTACTTC. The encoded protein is CASSPSGTGESEQYF.

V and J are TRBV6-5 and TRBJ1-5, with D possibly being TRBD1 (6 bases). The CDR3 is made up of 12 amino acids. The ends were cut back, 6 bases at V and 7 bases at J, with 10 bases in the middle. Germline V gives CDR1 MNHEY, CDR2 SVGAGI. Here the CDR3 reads CASSTGLQPQHF. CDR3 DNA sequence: TGTGCCAGCAGCACAGGGTTGCAGCCCCAGCATTTT.

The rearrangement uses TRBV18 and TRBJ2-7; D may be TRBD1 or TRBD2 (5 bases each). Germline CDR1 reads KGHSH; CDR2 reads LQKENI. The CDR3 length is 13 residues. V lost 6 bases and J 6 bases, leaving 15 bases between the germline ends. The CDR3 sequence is CASSPSGTSEQYF. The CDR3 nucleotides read TGTGCCAGCTCCCCATCAGGGACGAGCGAGCAGTACTTC.

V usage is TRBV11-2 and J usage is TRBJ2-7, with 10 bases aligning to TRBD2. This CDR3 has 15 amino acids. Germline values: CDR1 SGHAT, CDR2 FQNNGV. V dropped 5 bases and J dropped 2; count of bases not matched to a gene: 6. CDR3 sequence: CASSAGLAEAYEQYF. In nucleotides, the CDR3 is TGTGCCAGCAGCGCCGGACTAGCGGAGGCCTACGAGCAGTACTTC.